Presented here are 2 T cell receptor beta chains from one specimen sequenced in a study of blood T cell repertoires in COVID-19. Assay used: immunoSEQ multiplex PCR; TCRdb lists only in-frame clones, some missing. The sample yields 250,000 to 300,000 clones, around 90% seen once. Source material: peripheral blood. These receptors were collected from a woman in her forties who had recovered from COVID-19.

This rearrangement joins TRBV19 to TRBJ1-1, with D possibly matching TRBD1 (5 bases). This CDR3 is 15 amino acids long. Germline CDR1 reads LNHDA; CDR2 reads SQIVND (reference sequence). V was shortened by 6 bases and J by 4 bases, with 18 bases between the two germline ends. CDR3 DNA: TGTGCCAGTAGGGGGGGTCTGGTTCCGGGCACTGAAGCTTTCTTT. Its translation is CASRGGLVPGTEAFF.

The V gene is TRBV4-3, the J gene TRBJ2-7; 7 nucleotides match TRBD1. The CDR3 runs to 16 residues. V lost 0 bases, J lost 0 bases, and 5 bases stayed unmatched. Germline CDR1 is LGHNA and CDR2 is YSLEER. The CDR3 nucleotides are TGCGCCAGCAGCCAAGAGACGGGACAGAGCTCCTACGAGCAGTACTTC. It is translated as CASSQETGQSSYEQYF.